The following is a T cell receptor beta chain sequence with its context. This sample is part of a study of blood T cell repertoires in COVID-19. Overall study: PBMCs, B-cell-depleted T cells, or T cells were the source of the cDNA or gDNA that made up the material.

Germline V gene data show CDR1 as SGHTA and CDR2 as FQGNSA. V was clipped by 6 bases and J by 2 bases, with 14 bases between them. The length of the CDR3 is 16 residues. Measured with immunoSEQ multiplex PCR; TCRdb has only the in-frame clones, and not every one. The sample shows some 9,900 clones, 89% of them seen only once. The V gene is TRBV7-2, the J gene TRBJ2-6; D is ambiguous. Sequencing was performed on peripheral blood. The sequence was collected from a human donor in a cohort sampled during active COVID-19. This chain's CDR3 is CASSPRVATGANVLTF. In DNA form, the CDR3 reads TGTGCCAGCAGTCCGCGCGTAGCTACTGGGGCCAACGTCCTGACTTTC.